The 8 T cell receptor beta chains below were found in one sample sequenced in a study of PD-1 blockade in classical Hodgkin lymphoma. The method was immunoSEQ multiplex PCR; TCRdb's version includes in-frame clones alone and lacks a portion of them. The sample has 4,900 or so clones, about 65% seen once; the top ten hold about a quarter. The time point here: cycle 4 day 1 (C4D1), after 6 weeks of nivolumab. Every one of the patients relapsed after autologous stem cell transplantation (brentuximab vedotin exposure was variable). Thawed PBMCs underwent magnetic negative selection to obtain purified CD8+ T cells. The source material was CD8+ T cells from blood, sampled before the fourth cycle of nivolumab. Receptors originate from a human donor with classical Hodgkin lymphoma.

The chain is built from TRBV30 and TRBJ2-7; D is ambiguous. The CDR3 consists of 17 residues. Trimming left V 2 bases short and J 2 bases short, with 22 bases between. The germline CDR1 and CDR2 sequences are GTSNPN and SVGIG (reference sequence). The CDR3 sequence is CAWSLKFVNNVPYEQYF. As DNA, the CDR3 is TGTGCCTGGAGTCTAAAATTTGTAAACAACGTGCCCTACGAGCAGTACTTC. Using reference TRBV30 and TRBJ2-7 for the parts outside the CDR3, the full variable domain is SQTIHQWPATLVQPVGSPLSLECTVEGTSNPNLYWYRQAAGRGLQLLFYSVGIGQISSEVPQNLSASRPQDRQFILSSKKLLLSDSGFYLCAWSLKFVNNVPYEQYFGPGTRLTVT.

This rearrangement joins TRBV7-9 to TRBJ1-1, with D tentatively TRBD1 (5 bases). The length of the CDR3 is 16 residues. The V end was cut by 2 bases, the J end by 2 bases, with 15 bases between. CDR1 is SEHNR, CDR2 FQNEAQ, per germline (reference sequence). CDR3 amino acids: CASSLKSWGRNTEAFF. CDR3 nucleotides: TGTGCCAGCAGCTTAAAGTCTTGGGGCCGTAACACTGAAGCTTTCTTT.

The chain employs TRBV7-6 and TRBJ2-2; 10 nucleotides agree with TRBD2. The CDR3 length is 17 residues. V was clipped by 5 bases and J by 4 bases; unmatched bases: 10. Germline-derived CDR1 and CDR2 are SGHVS and FNYEAQ. DNA of the CDR3: TGTGCCAGCAGCGGGGGGACTAGCGCCGGTGGCACCGGGGAGCTGTTTTTT. Its translation is CASSGGTSAGGTGELFF.

This clone was observed once. CDR3 loop: CAWTRRDRFYEQYF. Written as DNA, the CDR3 is TGTGCCTGGACCCGCCGGGACCGCTTCTACGAGCAGTACTTC. V gene TRBV30 combines with J gene TRBJ2-7, with D perhaps matching TRBD1 or TRBD2 (5 bases each). The germline V gene has CDR1 GTSNPN and CDR2 SVGIG (reference sequence). The CDR3 is 14 residues long. Trimming pared 4 bases from V and 3 bases from J, leaving 16 bases between.

Here the CDR3 reads CASSLMASGLVYEQYF. The CDR3 DNA sequence: TGTGCCAGCAGCTTGATGGCTAGCGGGCTCGTCTACGAGCAGTACTTC. This chain uses TRBV7-9 with TRBJ2-7; 8 bases match TRBD2. This CDR3 has 16 amino acids. Trimming cost V 3 bases and J 3 bases; bases outside gene matches: 10. The germline V gene encodes CDR1 SEHNR and CDR2 FQNEAQ (reference sequence).

The chain combines TRBV5-1 with TRBJ1-3; 9 bases line up with TRBD1. The trim removed 4 bases at V and 5 bases at J, leaving 7 bases unmatched. This CDR3 contains 15 residues. From germline, CDR1 is SGHRS and CDR2 YFSETQ. The CDR3: CASSGGTGTRNTIYF. In DNA form, the CDR3 reads TGCGCCAGCAGCGGGGGGACAGGGACGAGAAACACCATATATTTT.

The table lists this clone with a few counts. One junction end does not reproduce the germline sequence, and a read error may be involved. V is TRBV23-1 and J is TRBJ2-7; 8 bases match TRBD2. TRBV23-1 is annotated as an ORF whose role is uncertain. The CDR3 has 16 amino acids. The CDR3 loop is CASSLMASGLVYEQYF. CDR3 nucleotide sequence: TGTGCCAGCAGCTTGATGGCTAGCGGGCTCGTCTACGAGCAGTACTTC.

The chain recombines TRBV10-1 with TRBJ2-3; 8 nucleotides line up with TRBD1. The trim removed 6 bases at V and 6 bases at J, leaving 8 bases unmatched. The length of the CDR3 is 14 residues. The germline V gene encodes CDR1 WNHNN and CDR2 SYGVQD (reference sequence). As DNA, the CDR3 is TGCGCCAGCAGAGGACAGGGAAGAACCGATACGCAGTATTTT. Its translation: CASRGQGRTDTQYF.